This T cell receptor beta chain was identified in a study of radiation and T cells in renal cell carcinoma. Treatment denoted: treatment-naive control, cytoreductive nephrectomy. Control tumors came from treatment-naive patients without prior radiation. Controls included several female and about a dozen male donors, resected 2011 to 2014. Comment on this clone: No antigen is known for it.

V trimming: 1 base; J trimming: 5 bases; junction bases outside the gene matches: 9. The germline V gene encodes CDR1 SGHTA and CDR2 FQGNSA. There are 16 residues in the CDR3. TCRdb's copy holds only in-frame clones and misses some; the assay was immunoSEQ multiplex PCR. This table holds roughly 14,000 clones, about three fifths found once. Whole-study results and caveats: Top 100 clonotypes averaged about 54% in irradiated versus about 43% in nephrectomy-only tumors. Dominant CDR3 motifs were more common in irradiated tumors than controls.

The receptor was isolated from a man between 60 and 75 years old with renal cell carcinoma. This chain joins TRBV7-2 and TRBJ2-5, with 8 bases matching TRBD2. The sample consisted of tumor tissue, taken from a patient whose treatment was nephrectomy without radiotherapy. The chain's CDR3 is CASSLGSGSGVETQYF. In nucleotides, the CDR3 is TGTGCCAGCAGCTTAGGAAGCGGGAGCGGGGTGGAGACCCAGTACTTC. Together with reference TRBV7-2 and TRBJ2-5, the CDR3 gives the full variable domain: GAGVSQSPSNKVTEKGKDVELRCDPISGHTALYWYRQSLGQGLEFLIYFQGNSAPDKSGLPSDRFSAERTGGSVSTLTIQRTQQEDSAVYLCASSLGSGSGVETQYFGPGTRLLVL.